Below, 18 T cell receptor beta chains from the same sample are listed, as sequenced in a study of cytomegalovirus exposure and HLA in healthy donors. TCRdb's copy holds only in-frame clones and misses some; the assay was immunoSEQ multiplex PCR. The sample holds about 73,000 clones, 70% to 90% seen once. The sample taken for sequencing was PBMCs. All receptors come from a woman between 18 and 29 years old in good health and CMV-seropositive.

This clone showed up just once. This rearrangement joins TRBV7-8 to TRBJ2-1, with 7 bases matching TRBD1. The V segment lost 5 bases and the J segment 2 bases; nucleotides outside the gene matches: 6. The CDR3 loop spans 15 amino acids. Germline lookup yields CDR1 SGHVS and CDR2 FQNEAQ. CDR3 sequence: CASSASGTAYNEQFF. CDR3 coding DNA: TGTGCCAGCAGCGCCTCCGGGACAGCCTACAATGAGCAGTTCTTC.

V gene TRBV2 combines with J gene TRBJ2-7; 9 bases align to TRBD1. This CDR3 is built from 13 residues. Germline CDR1 and CDR2: SNHLY and FYNNEI. Losses at the gene ends were 11 bases for V and 6 bases for J; bases not matched to a gene: 11. CDR3 nucleotides: TGTGCCGGCAAGCGGACAGGGGTGAGCGAGCAGTACTTC. Its translation is CAGKRTGVSEQYF.

The chain recombines TRBV9 with TRBJ2-1, with 9 bases that match TRBD2. The CDR3 totals 15 residues. The V gene end was trimmed by 1 base and the J gene end by 7 bases; junction bases not matched to a gene: 6. From germline, CDR1 is SGDLS and CDR2 YYNGEE. The CDR3 bases are TGTGCCAGCAGCGTAAGCGGGAGGTCGGGTAATGAGCAGTTCTTC. This encodes CASSVSGRSGNEQFF.

V usage is TRBV7-2 and J usage is TRBJ1-2, with no clear D. V lost 4 bases to trimming and J lost 4 bases, with 16 bases between them. CDR3 length: 15 residues. Germline assignment: CDR1 SGHTA and CDR2 FQGNSA. The CDR3 bases are TGTGCCAGCAGCTACGACACACTAGTCGGCTATGGCTACACCTTC. Protein product: CASSYDTLVGYGYTF.

The chain joins TRBV6-1 to TRBJ2-7; D perhaps matches TRBD1 (5 bases). V lost 0 bases and J lost 2, with 11 bases in between. In germline, CDR1 is MNHNS, CDR2 SASEGT. This CDR3 comprises 15 residues. CDR3 in amino acids: CASSEAPDITYEQYF. CDR3 nucleotide sequence: TGTGCCAGCAGTGAAGCGCCGGACATTACCTACGAGCAGTACTTC.

The chain employs TRBV4-1 and TRBJ2-1; possible D gene TRBD2, 6 bases. Germline V gene lookup returns CDR1 MGHRA and CDR2 YSYEKL. This CDR3 contains 17 residues. V shed 0 bases and J shed 2 bases, with 14 bases lying between them. The CDR3 DNA is TGCGCCAGCAGCCAAGATAAGGAGGGATGGCCCTACAATGAGCAGTTCTTC. This codes for CASSQDKEGWPYNEQFF.

The gene calls are TRBV6-6 and TRBJ1-1; D possibly corresponds to TRBD1 (5 bases). Per the germline V gene, CDR1 is MNHNY and CDR2 is SVGAGI (reference sequence). CDR3 length: 12 amino acids. V shed 6 bases and J shed 3 bases, with 8 bases lying between them. CDR3 in DNA: TGTGCCAGCAGGGCAGGGCACACTGAAGCTTTCTTT. Residues: CASRAGHTEAFF.

This clone appeared once. The gene calls are TRBV4-1 and TRBJ2-5; 11 bases line up with TRBD1. Germline V gives CDR1 MGHRA, CDR2 YSYEKL. After removal of 4 bases from V and 5 bases from J, the junction contained 6 bases not matched to a gene. The CDR3 runs to 15 residues. As DNA, the CDR3 is TGCGCCAGCAGCCCCGGACAGGGGGCGTTTGAGACCCAGTACTTC. Amino acid sequence: CASSPGQGAFETQYF.

The rearrangement uses TRBV28 and TRBJ1-1; TRBD1 matches at 8 bases. The trim removed 3 bases at V and 4 bases at J, leaving 4 bases unmatched. This CDR3 has 14 residues. The germline V gene has CDR1 MDHEN and CDR2 SYDVKM. The CDR3 protein is CASSFSTGATEAFF. CDR3 nucleotide sequence: TGTGCCAGCAGTTTTTCGACAGGGGCCACTGAAGCTTTCTTT.

This clone has just a few counts. The rearrangement uses TRBV10-3 and TRBJ2-7; 10 bases line up with TRBD1. The trim removed 3 bases at V and 1 base at J, leaving 6 bases unmatched. The CDR3 is made up of 16 amino acids. Germline loops: CDR1 ENHRY, CDR2 SYGVKD. The CDR3 region is CAISDSGQGVSYEQYF. The CDR3, as DNA: TGTGCCATCAGTGACTCTGGACAGGGGGTATCCTACGAGCAGTACTTC.

The V gene is TRBV7-9, the J gene TRBJ2-4, with a weak D call TRBD1 (6 bases). The CDR3 spans 15 residues. V dropped 4 bases and J dropped 9 bases, with 19 bases sitting between them. Germline V CDR1 and CDR2: SEHNR, FQNEAQ (reference sequence). CDR3 amino acids: CASSSRTQGLSIQYF. Written as DNA, the CDR3 is TGTGCCAGCAGCTCAAGGACACAGGGATTATCCATTCAGTACTTC.

This rearrangement joins TRBV7-2 to TRBJ2-1; 10 nucleotides line up with TRBD1. The germline V gene has CDR1 SGHTA and CDR2 FQGNSA. Unmatched junction bases numbered 9, after V lost 5 bases and J lost 8 bases. The CDR3 loop spans 15 amino acids. The CDR3 here is CASSRTGGSEYEQFF. The CDR3 region has the DNA TGTGCCAGCAGCAGGACAGGGGGTAGCGAATATGAGCAGTTCTTC.

The chain is built from TRBV27 and TRBJ1-4; D might be TRBD1 (6 bases). This CDR3 has 15 amino acids. Deletions cut 2 bases from V and 7 bases from J, with 14 bases between. CDR1 is MNHEY, CDR2 SMNVEV, per germline (reference sequence). DNA for the CDR3: TGTGCCAGCAGTTTAGGAACAGGGAGGGTTGAAAAACTGTTTTTT. It encodes CASSLGTGRVEKLFF.

The gene calls are TRBV4-2 and TRBJ1-3; weak D call: TRBD1 (6 bases). V was cut by 4 bases and J by 8 bases, with 15 bases left in between. This CDR3 spans 14 amino acids. Per the germline V gene, CDR1 is LGHNA and CDR2 is YNFKEQ. The CDR3 reads CASSPIAGADTIYF. CDR3 sequence (DNA): TGTGCCAGCAGCCCGATTGCAGGGGCGGACACCATATATTTT.

The V gene is TRBV7-3, the J gene TRBJ2-5; 7 bases fit TRBD1. The CDR3 has 15 residues. In germline, CDR1 is SGHTA, CDR2 FQGTGA. The J segment lost 1 base and the V segment lost 6 bases, leaving 8 bases of the junction unmatched. Written as DNA, the CDR3 is TGTGCCAGCAGTTTAGGGGACAGTCCCCAAGAGACCCAGTACTTC. Residues: CASSLGDSPQETQYF.

V gene TRBV9 combines with J gene TRBJ2-1; 7 positions agree with TRBD2. This CDR3 comprises 16 residues. The V gene end was trimmed by 3 bases and the J gene end by 9 bases; junction bases not matched to a gene: 15. Germline loops: CDR1 SGDLS, CDR2 YYNGEE. The DNA for the CDR3 is TGTGCCAGCAGCGCCCATCTAGCGGTACGACAAGGTGAGCAGTTCTTC. This encodes CASSAHLAVRQGEQFF.

CDR3 region: CASSLGSNSPLHF. In nucleotides, the CDR3 is TGTGCCAGCAGCTTAGGGAGTAATTCACCCCTCCACTTT. V is TRBV7-8 and J is TRBJ1-6; D gene ambiguous. This CDR3 is built from 13 residues. Germline V lookup: CDR1 SGHVS, CDR2 FQNEAQ. Trimming cost V 1 base and J 6 bases, with 4 bases left between them. Together with reference TRBV7-8 and TRBJ1-6, the CDR3 gives the full variable domain: GAGVSQSPRYKVAKRGQDVALRCDPISGHVSLFWYQQALGQGPEFLTYFQNEAQLDKSGLPSDRFFAERPEGSVSTLKIQRTQQEDSAVYLCASSLGSNSPLHFGNGTRLTVT.

The gene calls are TRBV28 and TRBJ2-1; 12 bases align to TRBD2. CDR1 and CDR2 from the germline V gene are MDHEN and SYDVKM. After removal of 6 bases from V and 13 bases from J, the junction contained 7 bases not matched to a gene. The CDR3 is 13 amino acids. The CDR3 loop reads CASRTLAGGYQFF. The CDR3 DNA is TGTGCCAGCAGGACTCTAGCGGGAGGGTACCAGTTCTTC.